These 3 T cell receptor beta chains were all obtained from the same sample, sequenced in a study of cytomegalovirus exposure and HLA in healthy donors. Generated by immunoSEQ multiplex PCR, the TCRdb table keeps only in-frame clones and is missing some. The table lists approximately 210,000 clones, roughly 83% of them singletons, with about 1.6% in the top ten. The sequencing input was PBMCs. These receptors all stem from a woman aged 18-30 years in good health and CMV-seronegative.

The chain uses TRBV28 and TRBJ2-1, with TRBD1 matching 7 bases. CDR3 length: 15 residues. J was trimmed by 3 bases and V by 6 bases; bases with no gene match: 8. The germline CDR1 and CDR2 sequences are MDHEN and SYDVKM. CDR3 nucleotides: TGTGCCAGCAGCCTTGGACAGGCCGGCTACAATGAGCAGTTCTTC. Translating gives CASSLGQAGYNEQFF.

This chain connects TRBV6-1 to TRBJ1-1; D not resolved. CDR1 is MNHNS, CDR2 SASEGT, per germline. Deletions cut 2 bases from V and 4 bases from J, with 8 bases between. This CDR3 contains 13 residues. The CDR3 region has the DNA TGTGCCAGCAGTGAATTGGTGGCCACTGAAGCTTTCTTT. Translation gives CASSELVATEAFF.

The chain has TRBV5-1 and TRBJ2-7; 16 positions agree with TRBD2. CDR3 length equals 18 residues. Trimming took 4 bases from V and 4 from J; bases not matched to a gene: 11. Per the germline V gene, CDR1 is SGHRS and CDR2 is YFSETQ. CDR3 in DNA: TGCGCCAGCAGCCCGGGACTAGCGGGGGGGCAGATTGTTTACGAGCAGTACTTC. This sequence encodes CASSPGLAGGQIVYEQYF.